This is a list of T cell receptor beta chains from one sample in a study of cytomegalovirus exposure and HLA in healthy donors. The assay was immunoSEQ multiplex PCR, and TCRdb's table has in-frame clones only and misses some. The sample consists of some 140,000 clones, 79% of them appearing once. Sequencing input: PBMCs. The origin of the receptors is a man younger than 35 in good health and CMV-seronegative. The CDR3 runs from the conserved cysteine through the conserved F or W. D genes are given only for firm matches. Clone size is not always given. Where it is, it says once, few, many or a class for expanded clones.

>TRBD1|.|TRBV2|TRBJ2-2
TGTGCCAGCATGCCAAGACAGGGGAGGAACACCGGGGAGCTGTTTTTT
CASMPRQGRNTGELFF
>TRBD1|.|TRBV18|TRBJ1-5
TGTGCCAGCTCTTCTCGACTTGGGGACAGGGGTCAGCCCCAGCATTTT
CASSSRLGDRGQPQHF
>.|.|TRBV4-3|TRBJ2-7
TGCGCCAGCAGCCAAGATCGAGGGTGGGCAGGGGAGTACTTC
CASSQDRGWAGEYF
>.|.|TRBV2|TRBJ2-2
TGTGCCAGCAGTGAAAGGGGGGGTTTAACCGGGGAGCTGTTTTTT
CASSERGGLTGELFF
>TRBD1|.|TRBV5-1|TRBJ2-7
TGCGCCAGCAGGAAGACAGGGGCCTACGAGCAGTACTTC
CASRKTGAYEQYF
>.|.|TRBV7-9|TRBJ1-6
TGTTCCAGCAGCCAGACCGGGAGGTCCAACGGTTCACCCCTCCACTTT
CSSSQTGRSNGSPLHF
>TRBD1|.|TRBV5-1|TRBJ1-4
TGCGCCAGCAGCTCAGGGGACAGGGAGAGCGATGAAAAACTGTTTTTT
CASSSGDRESDEKLFF
>.|.|TRBV14|TRBJ1-2
TGTGCCAGCAGCGAACGATTCGGGTTCAGAGGAGGCTACACCTTC
CASSERFGFRGGYTF
>.|.|TRBV28|TRBJ2-3
TGTGCCAGCACCAAACCGGGGGGACAAAGCACAGATACGCAGTATTTT
CASTKPGGQSTDTQYF
>TRBD1|.|TRBV7-2|TRBJ1-5
TGTGCCAGCAGCTCGGACAGGGGGACGAATCAGCCCCAGCATTTT
CASSSDRGTNQPQHF
>TRBD1|once|TRBV5-1|TRBJ2-3
TGCGCCAGCAGCTTGTTCAGGGGGCCTAGCACAGATACGCAGTATTTT
CASSLFRGPSTDTQYF
>TRBD1|.|TRBV28|TRBJ1-2
TGTGCCAGCAGTTCCGGGACAGGGAACGGCTACACCTTC
CASSSGTGNGYTF
>.|few|TRBV5-4|TRBJ2-5
TGTGCCAGCAGCTATAGGAGCCAAGAGACCCAGTACTTC
CASSYRSQETQYF
>TRBD1|.|TRBV5-1|TRBJ1-2
TGCGCCAGCGCTCGACAGGGGACCTATGGCTACACCTTC
CASARQGTYGYTF
>.|.|TRBV4-3|TRBJ1-5
TGCGCCAGCAGCCAAGAAGTGAGCTTGGGGCAGTCCAATCAGCCCCAGCATTTT
CASSQEVSLGQSNQPQHF
>TRBD1|.|TRBV25-1|TRBJ1-1
TGTGCCAGCAGTGATCTGACAGGGGGTGGCTCTGAAGCTTTCTTT
CASSDLTGGGSEAFF
>TRBD1|.|TRBV5-4|TRBJ1-1
TGTGCCAGCAGCGGTGCCGGGACAGGGAACACTGAAGCTTTCTTT
CASSGAGTGNTEAFF
>.|.|TRBV28|TRBJ1-6
TGTGCCAGCAGTTTACTGGCAGGGGTCAATAATTCACCCCTCCACTTT
CASSLLAGVNNSPLHF
>TRBD2|.|TRBV15|TRBJ2-7
TGTGCCACCAGCAGAGCCGGCGGGGGGGCCACCGACGAGCAGTACTTC
CATSRAGGGATDEQYF
>TRBD1|.|TRBV5-1|TRBJ1-4
TGCGCCAGCACCCAGGGGGCGACTAATGAAAAACTGTTTTTT
CASTQGATNEKLFF
>TRBD1|.|TRBV7-9|TRBJ1-5
TGTTCCAGCAGCCGAGCCGACAGGGGTCAACCCCAGCATTTT
CSSSRADRGQPQHF
>.|.|TRBV10-1|TRBJ2-7
TGCGCCAGCAGTGAGTCGAGCCCAGCACTAACCTACGAGCAGTACTTC
CASSESSPALTYEQYF
>.|.|TRBV2|TRBJ1-2
TGTGCCAGCATTCAGGAGGGGTATGGCTACACCTTC
CASIQEGYGYTF
>.|.|TRBV19|TRBJ1-3
TGTGCCAGTATTGATGCCCAGGCAGCCTTATTCACCTCTGGAAACACCATATATTTT
CASIDAQAALFTSGNTIYF
>TRBD1|.|TRBV27|TRBJ1-3
TGTGCCAGCAGTCCGACAGGGGCTTCTGGAAACACCATATATTTT
CASSPTGASGNTIYF
>.|.|TRBV9|TRBJ2-1
TGTGCCAGCAGCGTAGAAGGAGGGGCCTACAATGAGCAGTTCTTC
CASSVEGGAYNEQFF
>.|.|TRBV19|TRBJ1-1
TGTGCCAGTAGCCTCAGCCGGGGGATGAACACTGAAGCTTTCTTT
CASSLSRGMNTEAFF
>.|.|TRBV18|TRBJ2-7
TGTGCCAGCTCACCAGAGGTGAGAGAGCAGTACTTC
CASSPEVREQYF
>TRBD1|.|TRBV9|TRBJ1-6
TGTGCCAGCAGCCCCCGACAGGGTCCAAATTCACCCCTCCACTTT
CASSPRQGPNSPLHF
>.|.|TRBV5-1|TRBJ2-7
TGCGCCAGCAGCCCCCTGGAGGGTTTGATTAGCGAGCAGTACTTC
CASSPLEGLISEQYF
>.|.|TRBV21-1|TRBJ1-1
TGTGCCAGCAGCAAAGGGCGGACAGTCGGGGCTTTCTTT
CASSKGRTVGAFF